The 11 T cell receptor beta chains listed next were all sequenced from one sample in a study of post-analysis software for immune sequencing data. Study-wide findings and caveats: Several TRBV segments were more frequent in patients than controls; TRBV5-6, TRBV5-1 and TRBV20-1 belonged to this group.

Their antigen targets remain unknown. Researchers reported that TCR beta cDNA libraries carried unique molecular identifiers. MiXCR, run by TCRdb on the PCR reads, gives a single entry per CDR3 protein. The sample gives about 460,000 distinct CDR3 sequences, roughly 45% of which show up once; around 10% is in the top ten. Sequencing was done on a sample of blood. The origin of the receptors is a girl aged 5 to 17 with multiple sclerosis.

This clonotype was seen only a few times. The chain is built from TRBV27 and TRBJ2-7; D is unclear. CDR3 length: 15 amino acids. V lost 5 bases to trimming and J lost 7 bases, with 21 bases between them. From germline, CDR1 is MNHEY and CDR2 SMNVEV (reference sequence). The CDR3 DNA follows: TGTGCCAGCAGTCCCTCCGTCACGACGAGTGTAGAGCAGTACTTC. It codes for CASSPSVTTSVEQYF.

The gene calls are TRBV11-2 and TRBJ2-5; 8 bases map to TRBD2. The CDR3 has 15 amino acids. From germline, CDR1 is SGHAT and CDR2 FQNNGV. The trim removed 6 bases at V and 1 base at J, leaving 7 bases unmatched. This CDR3 is CASSYVAGPQETQYF. The CDR3 bases are TGTGCCAGCAGTTACGTAGCGGGACCCCAAGAGACCCAGTACTTC. The full variable domain, its missing parts supplied by reference TRBV11-2 and TRBJ2-5, is EAGVAQSPRYKIIEKRQSVAFWCNPISGHATLYWYQQILGQGPKLLIQFQNNGVVDDSQLPKDRFSAERLKGVDSTLKIQPAKLEDSAVYLCASSYVAGPQETQYFGPGTRLLVL.

The chain joins TRBV4-1 to TRBJ1-1; 7 nucleotides line up with TRBD1. V was pared by 10 bases and J by 6 bases, with 14 bases of the junction left unmatched. This CDR3 contains 14 residues. The V gene's germline CDR1 is MGHRA and CDR2 YSYEKL. The CDR3 is CANGHRGESAEAFF. The DNA for the CDR3 is TGCGCCAACGGGCACAGGGGTGAGAGCGCTGAAGCTTTCTTT.

The chain uses TRBV12-3 or TRBV12-4 and TRBJ2-1; 8 bases match TRBD2. With 1 base clipped from V and 10 bases from J, the junction kept 15 bases outside the gene matches. This CDR3 region has 17 residues. The DNA for the CDR3 is TGTGCCAGCAGTTTAGGTGTCCGACTAGCGAATGGCAACGAGCAGTTCTTC. Translation: CASSLGVRLANGNEQFF.

The table lists this clonotype with a few counts. V and J are TRBV29-1 and TRBJ2-5; D not certain. Trimming removed 6 bases from V and 6 bases from J, with 5 bases in between. Per germline, CDR1 SQVTM and CDR2 ANQGSEA. This CDR3 contains 9 residues. As DNA, the CDR3 is TGCAGCGTAGGCCAGACCCAGTACTTC. Its protein is CSVGQTQYF. The variable domain in full, completed from reference TRBV29-1 and TRBJ2-5, reads SAVISQKPSRDICQRGTSLTIQCQVDSQVTMMFWYRQQPGQSLTLIATANQGSEATYESGFVIDKFPISRPNLTFSTLTVSNMSPEDSSIYLCSVGQTQYFGPGTRLLVL.

V and J are TRBV5-1 and TRBJ2-2, with TRBD2 as a possible D gene (5 bases). Germline lookup yields CDR1 SGHRS and CDR2 YFSETQ. With 4 bases removed from V and 1 base from J, the gap between germline ends came to 17 bases. This CDR3 is built from 17 residues. The CDR3 DNA reads as TGCGCCAGCAGCCTCCCCCGGGGTAGCGAGAACACCGGGGAGCTGTTTTTT. Its protein is CASSLPRGSENTGELFF.

This clonotype was found a few times. J is TRBJ2-1 and V is TRBV28; D is possibly TRBD2 (6 bases). Germline-derived CDR1 and CDR2 are MDHEN and SYDVKM. This CDR3 is built from 15 residues. V lost 3 bases, J lost 2 bases, and 11 bases lay in between. CDR3 amino acids: CASSLGGTAYNEQFF. Written as DNA, the CDR3 is TGTGCCAGCAGTTTGGGCGGGACCGCCTACAATGAGCAGTTCTTC.

V gene TRBV20-1 combines with J gene TRBJ1-2; TRBD1 matches at 10 bases. The ends lost 2 bases at V and 3 bases at J; junction bases unmatched: 6. The CDR3 sequence is 15 residues long. Germline lookup yields CDR1 DFQATT and CDR2 SNEGSKA (reference sequence). CDR3 region: CSARPVDRGDYGYTF. For the CDR3, the DNA is TGCAGTGCTAGACCCGTGGACAGGGGGGACTATGGCTACACCTTC.

The rearrangement links TRBV7-9 to TRBJ2-1; D ambiguous. The CDR3 is 13 amino acids. V lost 3 bases to trimming and J lost 9 bases, with 12 bases between them. The germline CDR1 and CDR2 sequences are SEHNR and FQNEAQ (reference sequence). The CDR3 region is CASSFNKGFEQFF. DNA of the CDR3: TGTGCCAGCAGCTTTAATAAAGGGTTTGAGCAGTTCTTC.

This clonotype is a singleton in its sample. The gene calls are TRBV11-2 and TRBJ1-2; TRBD1 might be the D (5 bases). Germline CDR1 reads SGHAT; CDR2 reads FQNNGV. V lost 5 bases, J lost 7 bases, and 14 bases lay in between. CDR3 length: 13 residues. CDR3 loop: CASSPFRGSGYTF. The CDR3 DNA reads TGTGCCAGCAGCCCTTTTCGGGGGTCTGGCTACACCTTC.

The chain recombines TRBV27 with TRBJ1-2; tentatively, D is TRBD1 (5 bases). Trimming cost V 5 bases and J 7 bases, with 17 bases left between them. The germline CDR1 and CDR2 sequences are MNHEY and SMNVEV (reference sequence). This CDR3 region has 14 residues. As DNA, the CDR3 is TGTGCCAGCAGTCCACGGGGATCAAGGGGTGGCTACACCTTC. It codes for CASSPRGSRGGYTF.